This record covers a single TCR beta chain. Its target is unknown. Relative to the germline gene, one junction end is altered; a read error may explain this. Germline CDR1 and CDR2: LNHDA and SQIVND (reference sequence). The CDR3 spans 12 residues. The data were taken from a study of neoadjuvant anti-PD-1 for oral cavity cancer. Study at large: Patients without progression got a fourth dose around day 43. The study's findings and limits: TCR analyses covered only three patients per response group.

Stage II-IVA oral cavity squamous cell carcinoma was new and untreated by systemic or radiation therapy. Cohort: HPV-negative, locally advanced oral cavity squamous cell carcinoma patients. Using immunoSEQ multiplex PCR, the repertoire was profiled, and TCRdb retains in-frame clones only, with some absent. The table lists approximately 15,000 clones, 65% to 75% of them singletons, with 2.5% in the top ten. The rearrangement links TRBV19 to TRBJ1-1, with D possibly TRBD1 on 5 matching bases. The sequence came from a person aged 40 to 85 with oral cavity squamous cell carcinoma. The material was PBMCs, obtained before nivolumab (anti-PD-1) treatment. Written as DNA, the CDR3 is TGTGCCAGTAGCCCCCGAGGGGTCAGCACCAGCTTT. Residues: CASSPRGVSTSF.